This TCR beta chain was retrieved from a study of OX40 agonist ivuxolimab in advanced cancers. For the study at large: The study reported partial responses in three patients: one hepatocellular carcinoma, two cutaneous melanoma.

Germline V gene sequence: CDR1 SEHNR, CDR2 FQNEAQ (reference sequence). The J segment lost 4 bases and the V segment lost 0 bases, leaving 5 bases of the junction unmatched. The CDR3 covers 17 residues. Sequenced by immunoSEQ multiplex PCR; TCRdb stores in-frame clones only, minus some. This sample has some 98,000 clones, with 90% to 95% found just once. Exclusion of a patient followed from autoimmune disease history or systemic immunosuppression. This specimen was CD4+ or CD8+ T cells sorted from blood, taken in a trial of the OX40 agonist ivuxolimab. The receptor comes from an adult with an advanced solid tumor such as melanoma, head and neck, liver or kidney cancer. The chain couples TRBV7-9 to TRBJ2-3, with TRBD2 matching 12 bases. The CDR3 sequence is CASSLAGLAGMADTQYF. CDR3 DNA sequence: TGTGCCAGCAGCTTAGCCGGACTAGCGGGAATGGCAGATACGCAGTATTTT.